Described below is a single T cell receptor (beta chain) sequence and its context. The record originates from a study of control samples from healthy donors and cancer patients. Some clones are missing from TCRdb's copy, which holds only in-frame ones; the method was immunoSEQ multiplex PCR. The profile shows approximately 150,000 clones, 80% to 90% of them singletons. Germline CDR1 SGHKS, CDR2 YYEKEE (reference sequence). This CDR3 contains 14 residues. Trimming cost V 2 bases and J 3 bases, with 12 bases left between them. J is TRBJ2-7 and V is TRBV5-5; D possibly corresponds to TRBD1 (6 bases). What was sequenced was blood. The origin of this receptor is a man between 18 and 29 years old in good health. This CDR3 is CASSFFRTDYEQYF. Here the CDR3 DNA reads TGTGCCAGCAGCTTTTTTCGGACAGACTACGAGCAGTACTTC. Together with reference TRBV5-5 and TRBJ2-7, the CDR3 gives the full variable domain: DAGVTQSPTHLIKTRGQQVTLRCSPISGHKSVSWYQQVLGQGPQFIFQYYEKEERGRGNFPDRFSARQFPNYSSELNVNALLLGDSALYLCASSFFRTDYEQYFGPGTRLTVT.